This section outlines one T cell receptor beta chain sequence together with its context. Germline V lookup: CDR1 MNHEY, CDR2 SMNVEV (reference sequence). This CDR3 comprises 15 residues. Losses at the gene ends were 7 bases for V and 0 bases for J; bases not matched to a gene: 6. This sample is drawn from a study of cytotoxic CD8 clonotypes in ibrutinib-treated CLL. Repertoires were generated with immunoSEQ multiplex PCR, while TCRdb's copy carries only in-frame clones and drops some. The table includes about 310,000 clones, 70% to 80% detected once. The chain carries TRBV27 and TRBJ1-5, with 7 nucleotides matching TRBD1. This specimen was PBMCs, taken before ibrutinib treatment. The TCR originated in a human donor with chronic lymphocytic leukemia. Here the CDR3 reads CASKPGQSSNQPQHF. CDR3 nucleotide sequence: TGTGCCAGCAAACCGGGACAGAGTAGCAATCAGCCCCAGCATTTT.